The clone carrying this TCR beta chain was counted at least ten times. Antigen specificity is unknown. Trimming removed 4 bases from V and 0 bases from J, with 14 bases in between. Germline V lookup: CDR1 LNHDA, CDR2 SQIVND (reference sequence). The CDR3 has 16 residues. This entry is derived from a study of T cell repertoires in cytomegalovirus infection. Study-level information: Carrying CMV and the relevant HLA type showed in public TCR beta signatures.

Regarding the study as a whole: Identification of carriers of CMV plus the relevant HLA was performed using cumulative public TCR beta family frequency.

TCRdb processed the reads anew with MiXCR; each CDR3 protein has one entry. The sample records 200,000 to 300,000 distinct CDR3 sequences, approximately 13% being singletons. Material for sequencing was PBMCs. The V gene is TRBV19, the J gene TRBJ2-3; a weak D match, TRBD1 (6 bases). The source of this sequence is a human donor in good health (CMV status not recorded). Some clones in this sample may be carry-over from other donors' samples. The CDR3 nucleotides read TGTGCCAGTAGTACCATCAGGGGAATTAGCACAGATACGCAGTATTTT. It translates to CASSTIRGISTDTQYF. Supplemented by reference TRBV19 and TRBJ2-3, the full variable domain reads DGGITQSPKYLFRKEGQNVTLSCEQNLNHDAMYWYRQDPGQGLRLIYYSQIVNDFQKGDIAEGYSVSREKKESFPLTVTSAQKNPTAFYLCASSTIRGISTDTQYFGPGTRLTVL.